Detailed here is one T cell receptor (beta chain). The CDR3 runs to 13 residues. Germline CDR1 is LNHDA and CDR2 is SQIVND (reference sequence). V was shortened by 6 bases and J by 2 bases, with 11 bases between the two germline ends. The sample originates from a study of T cells in narcolepsy. Here immunoSEQ multiplex PCR was the method, and the copy in TCRdb shows in-frame clones only, minus some. This sample yields fewer than 20,000 clones, of which approximately 85% are seen a single time; over 30% belongs to the top ten. The clonotype was recovered from a human donor in good health. Source material: memory (CD45RA-) CD4+ T cells from blood. This sequence joins TRBV19 and TRBJ2-7; D gene uncertain. The CDR3 nucleotides are TGTGCCAGTAGCTTAACAGACACCTACGAGCAGTACTTC. Translating it yields CASSLTDTYEQYF.